Each of the 17 T cell receptor beta chains below was sequenced from the same sample in a study of T cell responses to AZD1222 COVID-19 vaccine. The assay was immunoSEQ multiplex PCR, and TCRdb's table has in-frame clones only and misses some. The data hold roughly 100,000 clones, with 85% to 90% observed a single time. The specimen was peripheral blood, collected on day 0 of AZD1222 vaccination. Receptors were obtained from an adult in good health.

This clone is a singleton in its sample. This rearrangement joins TRBV18 to TRBJ2-3; 9 positions agree with TRBD2. CDR3 length equals 16 residues. The trim removed 3 bases at V and 2 bases at J, leaving 6 bases unmatched. Germline V gene lookup returns CDR1 KGHSH and CDR2 LQKENI. This chain's CDR3 is CASSPLAGAATDTQYF. The CDR3 nucleotides are TGTGCCAGCTCACCCTTAGCGGGAGCAGCCACAGATACGCAGTATTTT.

This chain uses TRBV15 with TRBJ2-2; 9 bases are shared with TRBD2. V lost 0 bases and J lost 5; bases outside the gene matches: 4. CDR1 is LNHNV and CDR2 is YYDKDF in the germline V gene (reference sequence). The CDR3 consists of 16 residues. CDR3: CATSRDLAGATGELFF. The CDR3 DNA reads as TGTGCCACCAGCAGAGATTTAGCGGGAGCAACCGGGGAGCTGTTTTTT.

V is TRBV25-1 and J is TRBJ1-6, with 7 bases aligning to TRBD1. Germline V gene sequence: CDR1 MGHDK, CDR2 SYGVNS. The junction had 3 bases not matched to a gene; V was cut back by 4 bases and J by 9 bases. The CDR3 contains 13 residues. The CDR3 nucleotides are TGTGCCAGCAGTGGACAGGGTGGTTCACCCCTCCACTTT. Translation: CASSGQGGSPLHF.

This sequence joins TRBV25-1 and TRBJ2-7; 8 nucleotides agree with TRBD2. Germline lookup yields CDR1 MGHDK and CDR2 SYGVNS. This CDR3 contains 14 residues. The V segment lost 5 bases and the J segment 1 base; nucleotides outside the gene matches: 4. CDR3 sequence reads: CASSWAGGSYEQYF. CDR3 in DNA: TGTGCCAGCAGTTGGGCGGGAGGATCCTACGAGCAGTACTTC.

V usage is TRBV27 and J usage is TRBJ1-1, with D unclear. Trimming took 3 bases from V and 0 from J, leaving 14 bases between them. Germline CDR1 MNHEY, CDR2 SMNVEV (reference sequence). This CDR3 spans 16 amino acids. In nucleotides, the CDR3 is TGTGCCAGCAGTTTCCGGGGAACAGAGATGAACACTGAAGCTTTCTTT. This gives the protein CASSFRGTEMNTEAFF.

This rearrangement joins TRBV28 to TRBJ1-1; D not resolved. Germline CDR1 and CDR2: MDHEN and SYDVKM. V gave up 5 bases and J gave up 3 bases, with 22 bases separating them. The CDR3 is 17 residues long. CDR3 in DNA: TGTGCCAGCAGTCCGTCGCGACGGTGGAAGAGGGACACTGAAGCTTTCTTT. Its protein product is CASSPSRRWKRDTEAFF.

The chain employs TRBV4-1 and TRBJ1-2; D is uncertain. V shed 0 bases and J shed 8 bases, with 7 bases lying between them. Germline V gene lookup returns CDR1 MGHRA and CDR2 YSYEKL. This CDR3 is 12 amino acids long. The CDR3 bases are TGCGCCAGCAGCCAAGACTTGAGGGGCTACACCTTC. This gives the protein CASSQDLRGYTF.

J is TRBJ1-2 and V is TRBV6-2 or TRBV6-3; D unresolved. The V gene's germline CDR1 is MNHEY and CDR2 SVGEGT. The V gene lost 6 bases and the J gene lost 4 bases, with 9 bases spanning the gap. The CDR3 has 12 amino acids. The CDR3 DNA sequence: TGTGCCAGCAGCGTCTCTCGCTATGGCTACACCTTC. It translates to CASSVSRYGYTF.

The rearrangement joins TRBV5-1 to TRBJ1-4, with D perhaps TRBD1 (5 bases). This CDR3 region has 14 residues. Trimming took off 0 bases at V and 5 bases at J, with 8 bases between the two ends. Germline V gene sequence: CDR1 SGHRS, CDR2 YFSETQ. Here the CDR3 reads CASSLDSGNEKLFF. In DNA, the CDR3 is TGCGCCAGCAGCTTGGACTCAGGGAATGAAAAACTGTTTTTT.

For this clone: The junction and the germline gene differ at one end; a read error may be behind it. V is TRBV28 and J is TRBJ2-4; a weak D match, TRBD1 (6 bases). CDR3 size: 18 residues. Germline lookup yields CDR1 MDHEN and CDR2 SYDVKM. CDR3: CASSPRVTGQRARNIQYF. The CDR3 DNA is TGTGCCAGCAGCCCCCGGGTAACAGGGCAGAGAGCCAGAAACATTCAGTACTTC.

The V gene is TRBV24-1, the J gene TRBJ2-3; D may be TRBD1 (6 bases). Looked up from germline, CDR1 is KGHDR and CDR2 is SFDVKD. The CDR3 sequence is 13 residues long. V was pared by 3 bases and J by 5 bases, with 8 bases between. The CDR3 DNA reads as TGTGCCACCAGTGATGCCAGGGGAGATACGCAGTATTTT. Its translation: CATSDARGDTQYF.

The sample holds one count of this clone. The chain combines TRBV7-2 with TRBJ2-7; TRBD2 agrees at 7 bases. V dropped 4 bases and J dropped 5; count of bases not matched to a gene: 11. Germline CDR1 is SGHTA and CDR2 is FQGNSA. The CDR3 covers 15 residues. CDR3 in DNA: TGTGCCAGCAGCTCCCCCCGGCGGGGGTCCGACGAGCAGTACTTC. This codes for CASSSPRRGSDEQYF.

V is TRBV24-1 and J is TRBJ1-5, with D unclear. The germline V gene encodes CDR1 KGHDR and CDR2 SFDVKD. V lost 5 bases and J 0 bases, leaving 13 bases between the germline ends. There are 16 residues in the CDR3. CDR3 sequence: CATSGPSGLSNQPQHF. DNA for the CDR3: TGTGCCACCAGTGGCCCCTCCGGCCTTAGCAATCAGCCCCAGCATTTT.

This clone was picked up one time. This chain connects TRBV29-1 to TRBJ2-7, with 7 nucleotides matching TRBD2. CDR1 and CDR2 from the germline V gene are SQVTM and ANQGSEA. The V gene end was trimmed by 5 bases and the J gene end by 3 bases; junction bases not matched to a gene: 7. The length of the CDR3 is 13 residues. This CDR3 is CSVSRGEGYEQYF. The CDR3 DNA follows: TGCAGCGTTAGTCGGGGGGAGGGCTACGAGCAGTACTTC.

The chain is built from TRBV12-3 or TRBV12-4 and TRBJ2-3; D perhaps matches TRBD1 (7 bases). The CDR3 extends over 11 amino acids. V shed 5 bases and J shed 15 bases, with 15 bases lying between them. The CDR3 coding sequence is TGTGCCAGCAGTCGGAGGGGACAGACATATTTT. Protein product: CASSRRGQTYF.

V gene TRBV9 combines with J gene TRBJ2-5; TRBD2 matches 11 bases. The junction had 3 bases not matched to a gene; V was cut back by 0 bases and J by 5 bases. The CDR3 is made up of 15 amino acids. Germline V gene lookup returns CDR1 SGDLS and CDR2 YYNGEE. CDR3 in amino acids: CASSVGTSGRETQYF. DNA for the CDR3: TGTGCCAGCAGCGTAGGGACTAGCGGGCGGGAGACCCAGTACTTC.

The chain carries TRBV10-2 and TRBJ1-1; TRBD1 agrees at 8 bases. The CDR3 length is 12 residues. Trimming at V came to 4 bases and at J to 8 bases, leaving 3 bases not matched to a gene. Germline V lookup: CDR1 WSHSY, CDR2 SAAADI. Here the CDR3 reads CASSAGQGEAFF. CDR3 sequence (DNA): TGCGCCAGCAGTGCCGGACAGGGAGAAGCTTTCTTT.